This record concerns one TCR beta chain sequence. These data are taken from a study of blood T cell repertoires in COVID-19. The method was immunoSEQ multiplex PCR; TCRdb's version includes in-frame clones alone and lacks a portion of them. The repertoire consists of hundreds of thousands of clones, with 90% occurring once and the leading ten covering about 15%. Germline V gives CDR1 SGHRS, CDR2 YFSETQ. This CDR3 is built from 16 residues. V shed 6 bases and J 4 bases; nucleotides not matched to a gene: 8. The sample comprised PBMCs or T cells enriched from blood (not recorded which). The clonotype originates from a young man who had been exposed to COVID-19. The genes are TRBV5-1 and TRBJ2-1; TRBD1 matches at 12 bases. Here the CDR3 reads CASNPGTGGTYNEQFF. The CDR3 DNA reads TGCGCCAGCAACCCCGGGACAGGGGGCACTTACAATGAGCAGTTCTTC.